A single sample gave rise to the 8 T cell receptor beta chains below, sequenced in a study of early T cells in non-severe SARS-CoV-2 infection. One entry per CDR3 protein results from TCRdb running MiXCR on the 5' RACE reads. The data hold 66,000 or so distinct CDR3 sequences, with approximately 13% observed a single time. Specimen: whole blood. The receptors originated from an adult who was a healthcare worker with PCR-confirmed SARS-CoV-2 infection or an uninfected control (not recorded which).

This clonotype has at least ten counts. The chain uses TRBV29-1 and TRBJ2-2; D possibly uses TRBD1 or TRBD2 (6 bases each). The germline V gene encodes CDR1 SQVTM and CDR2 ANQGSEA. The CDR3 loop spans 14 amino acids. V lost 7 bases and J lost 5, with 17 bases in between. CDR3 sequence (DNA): TGCAGCGCCGGATACCAGGGGAGGACCGGGGAGCTGTTTTTT. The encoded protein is CSAGYQGRTGELFF.

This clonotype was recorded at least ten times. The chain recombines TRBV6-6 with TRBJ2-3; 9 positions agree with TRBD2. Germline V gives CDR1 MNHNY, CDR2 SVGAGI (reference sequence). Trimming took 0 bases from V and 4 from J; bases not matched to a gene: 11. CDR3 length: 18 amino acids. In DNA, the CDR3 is TGTGCCAGCAGTTACTCCGGATCTACAGCGGGAGGACCAGATACGCAGTATTTT. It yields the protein CASSYSGSTAGGPDTQYF.

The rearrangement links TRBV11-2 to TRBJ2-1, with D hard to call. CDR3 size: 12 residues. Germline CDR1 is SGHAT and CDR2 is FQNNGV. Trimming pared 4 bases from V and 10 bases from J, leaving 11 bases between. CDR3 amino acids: CASSYLSTEQFF. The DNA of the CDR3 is TGTGCCAGCAGCTACCTTTCCACCGAGCAGTTCTTC.

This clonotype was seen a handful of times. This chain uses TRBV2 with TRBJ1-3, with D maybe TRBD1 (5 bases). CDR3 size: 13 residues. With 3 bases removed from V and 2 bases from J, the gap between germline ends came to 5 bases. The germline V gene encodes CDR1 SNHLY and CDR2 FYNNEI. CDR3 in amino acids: CASSDRAGNTIYF. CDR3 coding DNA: TGTGCCAGCAGTGACAGGGCTGGAAACACCATATATTTT.

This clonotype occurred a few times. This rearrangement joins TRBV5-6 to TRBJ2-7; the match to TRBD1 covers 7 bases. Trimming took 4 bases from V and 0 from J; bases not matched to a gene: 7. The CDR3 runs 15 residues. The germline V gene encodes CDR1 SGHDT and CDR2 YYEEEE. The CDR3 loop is CASSRGTDLSYEQYF. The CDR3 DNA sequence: TGTGCCAGCAGCAGAGGGACAGACCTCTCCTACGAGCAGTACTTC.

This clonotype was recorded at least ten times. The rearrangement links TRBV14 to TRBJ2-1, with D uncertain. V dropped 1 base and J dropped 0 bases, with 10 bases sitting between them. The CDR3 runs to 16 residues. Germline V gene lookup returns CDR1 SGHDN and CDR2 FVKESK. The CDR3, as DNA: TGTGCCAGCAGCCAAGGCCTACCCCCCTCCTACAATGAGCAGTTCTTC. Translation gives CASSQGLPPSYNEQFF.

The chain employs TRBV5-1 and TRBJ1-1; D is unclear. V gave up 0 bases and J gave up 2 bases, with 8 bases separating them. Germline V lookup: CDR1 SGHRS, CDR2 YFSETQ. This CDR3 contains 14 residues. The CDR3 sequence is CASSLGVRNTEAFF. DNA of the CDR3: TGCGCCAGCAGCTTGGGAGTCAGAAACACTGAAGCTTTCTTT.

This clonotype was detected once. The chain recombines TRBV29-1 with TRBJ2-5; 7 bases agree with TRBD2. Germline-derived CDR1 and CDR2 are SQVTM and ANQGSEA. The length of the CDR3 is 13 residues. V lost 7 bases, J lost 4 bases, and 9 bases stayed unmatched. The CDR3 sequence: CSAGGTGGETQYF. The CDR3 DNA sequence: TGCAGCGCTGGTGGAACGGGGGGAGAGACCCAGTACTTC.